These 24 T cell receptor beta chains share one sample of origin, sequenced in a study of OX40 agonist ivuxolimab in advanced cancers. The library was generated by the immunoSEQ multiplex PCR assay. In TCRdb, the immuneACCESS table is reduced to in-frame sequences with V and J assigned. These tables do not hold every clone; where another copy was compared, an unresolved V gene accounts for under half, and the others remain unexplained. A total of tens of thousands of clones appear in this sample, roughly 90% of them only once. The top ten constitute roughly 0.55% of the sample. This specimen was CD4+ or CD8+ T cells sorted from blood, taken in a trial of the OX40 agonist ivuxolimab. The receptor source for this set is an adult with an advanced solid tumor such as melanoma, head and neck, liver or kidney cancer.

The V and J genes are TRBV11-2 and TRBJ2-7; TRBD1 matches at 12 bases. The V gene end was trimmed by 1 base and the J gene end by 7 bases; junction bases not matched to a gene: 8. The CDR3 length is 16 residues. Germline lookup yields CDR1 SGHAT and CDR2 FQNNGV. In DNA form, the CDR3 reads TGTGCCAGCAGCTTAGCTAAAGGGACAGGGGGCTGGGAGCAGTACTTC. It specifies CASSLAKGTGGWEQYF.

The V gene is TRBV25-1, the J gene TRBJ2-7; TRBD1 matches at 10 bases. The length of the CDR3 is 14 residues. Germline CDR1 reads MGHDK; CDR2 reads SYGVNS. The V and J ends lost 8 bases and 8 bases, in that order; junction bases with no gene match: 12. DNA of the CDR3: TGTGCCAGCCTTCCGGGACAGGGGTACAAAAAGCAGTACTTC. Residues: CASLPGQGYKKQYF.

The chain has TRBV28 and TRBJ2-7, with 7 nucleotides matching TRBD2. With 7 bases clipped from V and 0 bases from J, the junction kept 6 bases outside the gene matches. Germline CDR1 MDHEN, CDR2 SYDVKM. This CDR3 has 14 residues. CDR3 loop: CASIVSSGSYEQYF. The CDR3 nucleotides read TGTGCCAGCATTGTATCTAGCGGCTCCTACGAGCAGTACTTC.

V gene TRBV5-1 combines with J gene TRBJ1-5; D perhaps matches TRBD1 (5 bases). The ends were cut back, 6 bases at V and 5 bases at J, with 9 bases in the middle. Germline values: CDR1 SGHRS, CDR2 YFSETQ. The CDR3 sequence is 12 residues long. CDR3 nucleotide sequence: TGCGCCAGCACCCCGGGGGATCAGCCCCAGCATTTT. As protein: CASTPGDQPQHF. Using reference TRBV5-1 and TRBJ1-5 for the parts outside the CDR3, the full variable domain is KAGVTQTPRYLIKTRGQQVTLSCSPISGHRSVSWYQQTPGQGLQFLFEYFSETQRNKGNFPGRFSGRQFSNSRSEMNVSTLELGDSALYLCASTPGDQPQHFGDGTRLSIL.

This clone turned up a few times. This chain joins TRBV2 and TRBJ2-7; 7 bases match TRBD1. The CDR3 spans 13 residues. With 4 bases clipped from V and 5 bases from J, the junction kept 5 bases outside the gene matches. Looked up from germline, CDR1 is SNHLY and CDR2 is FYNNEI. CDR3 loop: CASSGNRGDEQYF. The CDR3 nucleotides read TGTGCCAGCAGTGGAAACAGGGGCGACGAGCAGTACTTC.

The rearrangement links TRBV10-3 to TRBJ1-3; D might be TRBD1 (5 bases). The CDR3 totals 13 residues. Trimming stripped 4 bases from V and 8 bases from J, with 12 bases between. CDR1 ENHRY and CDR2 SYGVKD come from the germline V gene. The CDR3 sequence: CAISGDRRDTIYF. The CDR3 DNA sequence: TGTGCCATCAGTGGAGACAGAAGGGACACCATATATTTT.

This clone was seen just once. CDR3 amino acids: CASSEAGLPGEQYF. In DNA form, the CDR3 reads TGTGCCAGCAGTGAAGCAGGGTTACCGGGCGAGCAGTACTTC. V is TRBV2 and J is TRBJ2-7, with D unresolved. CDR1 SNHLY and CDR2 FYNNEI come from the germline V gene. Trimming removed 0 bases at V and 6 bases at J, with 12 bases between. This CDR3 has 14 residues.

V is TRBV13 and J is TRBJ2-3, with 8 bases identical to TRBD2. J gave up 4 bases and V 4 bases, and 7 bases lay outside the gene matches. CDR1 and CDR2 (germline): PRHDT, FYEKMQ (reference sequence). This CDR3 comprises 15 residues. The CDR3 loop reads CASSSAGGRADTQYF. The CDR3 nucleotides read TGTGCCAGCAGCTCGGCGGGGGGTCGGGCAGATACGCAGTATTTT.

CDR3 nucleotides: TGTGCCATTGACAGGGGGAATCAGCCCCAGCATTTT. Encoded protein: CAIDRGNQPQHF. The chain recombines TRBV28 with TRBJ1-5; 9 bases line up with TRBD1. J gave up 4 bases and V 10 bases, and 2 bases lay outside the gene matches. The germline V gene has CDR1 MDHEN and CDR2 SYDVKM. CDR3 length equals 12 residues.

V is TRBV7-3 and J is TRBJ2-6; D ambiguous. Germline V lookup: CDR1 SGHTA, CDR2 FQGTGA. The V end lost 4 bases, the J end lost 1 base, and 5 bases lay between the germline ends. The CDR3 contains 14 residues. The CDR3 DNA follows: TGTGCCAGCAGCTCCGATTCTGGGGCCAACGTCCTGACTTTC. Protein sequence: CASSSDSGANVLTF.

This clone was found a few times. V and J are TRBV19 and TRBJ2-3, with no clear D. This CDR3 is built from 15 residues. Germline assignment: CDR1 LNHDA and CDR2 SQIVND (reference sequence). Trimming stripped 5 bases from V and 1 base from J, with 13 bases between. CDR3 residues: CASSAHHSGTDTQYF. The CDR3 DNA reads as TGTGCCAGTAGTGCCCATCATTCAGGCACAGATACGCAGTATTTT.

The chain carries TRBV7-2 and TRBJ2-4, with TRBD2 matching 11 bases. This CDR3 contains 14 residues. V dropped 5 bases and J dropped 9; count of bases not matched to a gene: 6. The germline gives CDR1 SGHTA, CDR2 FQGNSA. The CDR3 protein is CASSPRLAGSIQYF. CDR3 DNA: TGTGCCAGCAGCCCAAGACTAGCGGGGTCCATTCAGTACTTC.

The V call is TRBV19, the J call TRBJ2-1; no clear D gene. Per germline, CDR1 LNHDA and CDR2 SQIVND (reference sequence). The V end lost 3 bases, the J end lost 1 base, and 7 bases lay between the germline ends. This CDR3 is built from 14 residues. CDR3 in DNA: TGTGCCAGTAGTATTCCGATGTCCTACAATGAGCAGTTCTTC. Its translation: CASSIPMSYNEQFF.

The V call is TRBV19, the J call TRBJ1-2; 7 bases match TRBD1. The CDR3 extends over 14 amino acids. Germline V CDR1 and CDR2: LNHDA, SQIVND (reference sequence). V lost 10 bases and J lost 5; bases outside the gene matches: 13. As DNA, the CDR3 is TGTGCCACCTCTCGACAGGGAACGGGGTATGGCTACACCTTC. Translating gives CATSRQGTGYGYTF.

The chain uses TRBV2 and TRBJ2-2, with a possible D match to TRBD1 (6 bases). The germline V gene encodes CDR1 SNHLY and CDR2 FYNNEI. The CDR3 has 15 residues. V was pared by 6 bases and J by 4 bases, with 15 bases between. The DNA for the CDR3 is TGTGCCAGCAGACCTGGGACATTCGGCACCGGGGAGCTGTTTTTT. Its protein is CASRPGTFGTGELFF.

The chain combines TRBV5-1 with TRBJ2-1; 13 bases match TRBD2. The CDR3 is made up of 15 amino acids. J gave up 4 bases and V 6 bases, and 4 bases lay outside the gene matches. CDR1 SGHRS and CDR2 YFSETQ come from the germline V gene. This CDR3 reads CASTRTSGSYNEQFF. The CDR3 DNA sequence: TGCGCCAGCACCAGGACTAGCGGGAGTTACAATGAGCAGTTCTTC. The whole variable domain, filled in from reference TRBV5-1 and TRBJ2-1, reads KAGVTQTPRYLIKTRGQQVTLSCSPISGHRSVSWYQQTPGQGLQFLFEYFSETQRNKGNFPGRFSGRQFSNSRSEMNVSTLELGDSALYLCASTRTSGSYNEQFFGPGTRLTVL.

This CDR3 is CASSTLTTGLYQPQHF. CDR3 nucleotides: TGTGCCAGCAGCACACTTACCACAGGACTATATCAGCCCCAGCATTTT. The rearrangement links TRBV5-6 to TRBJ1-5; weak D call: TRBD1 (5 bases). V was pared by 4 bases and J by 5 bases, with 19 bases between. The length of the CDR3 is 16 residues. Germline V gene sequence: CDR1 SGHDT, CDR2 YYEEEE.

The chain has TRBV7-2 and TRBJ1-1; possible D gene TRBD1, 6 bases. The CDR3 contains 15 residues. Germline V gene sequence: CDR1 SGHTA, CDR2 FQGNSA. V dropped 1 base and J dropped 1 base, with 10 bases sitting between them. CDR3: CASSLVGAPNTEAFF. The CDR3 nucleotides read TGTGCCAGCAGCTTAGTGGGGGCGCCGAACACTGAAGCTTTCTTT.

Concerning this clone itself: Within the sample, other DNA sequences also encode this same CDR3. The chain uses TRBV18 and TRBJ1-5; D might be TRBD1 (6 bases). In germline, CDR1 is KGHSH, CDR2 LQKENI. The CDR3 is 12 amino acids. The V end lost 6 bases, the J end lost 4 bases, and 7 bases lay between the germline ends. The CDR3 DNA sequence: TGTGCCAGCTCGGACAGTAATCAGCCCCAGCATTTT. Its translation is CASSDSNQPQHF.

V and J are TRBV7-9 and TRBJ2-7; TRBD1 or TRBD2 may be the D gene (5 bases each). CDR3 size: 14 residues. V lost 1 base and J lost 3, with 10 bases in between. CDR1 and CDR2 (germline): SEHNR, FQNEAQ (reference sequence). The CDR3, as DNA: TGTGCCAGCAGCTTAGTGGGGGATCTCTACGAGCAGTACTTC. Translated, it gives CASSLVGDLYEQYF.

The CDR3, as DNA: TGTGCCACCAGCAGAGATTTGGCGGGAACAGATACGCAGTATTTT. As protein: CATSRDLAGTDTQYF. V is TRBV15 and J is TRBJ2-3, with D tentatively TRBD2 (6 bases). Germline values: CDR1 LNHNV, CDR2 YYDKDF (reference sequence). This CDR3 contains 15 residues. V lost 0 bases to trimming and J lost 3 bases, with 10 bases between them.

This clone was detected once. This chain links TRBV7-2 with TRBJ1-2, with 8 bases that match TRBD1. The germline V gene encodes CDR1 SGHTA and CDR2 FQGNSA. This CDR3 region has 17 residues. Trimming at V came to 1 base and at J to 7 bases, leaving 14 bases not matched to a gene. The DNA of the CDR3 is TGTGCCAGCAGCTTAGGTCAGGGGGCGCAGAGTGTTGGTGGCTACACCTTC. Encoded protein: CASSLGQGAQSVGGYTF.

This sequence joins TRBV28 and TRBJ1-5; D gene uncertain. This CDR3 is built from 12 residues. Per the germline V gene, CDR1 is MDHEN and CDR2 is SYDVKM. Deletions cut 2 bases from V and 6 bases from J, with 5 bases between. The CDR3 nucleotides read TGTGCCAGCAGTTTACCCCGTCAGCCCCAGCATTTT. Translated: CASSLPRQPQHF.

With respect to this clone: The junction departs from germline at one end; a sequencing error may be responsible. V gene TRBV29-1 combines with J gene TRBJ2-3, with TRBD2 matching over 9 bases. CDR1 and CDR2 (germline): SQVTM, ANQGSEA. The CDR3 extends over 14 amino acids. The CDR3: CSGRVAGARDAQYF. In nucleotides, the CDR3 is TGCAGCGGGCGGGTAGCGGGAGCGAGAGATGCGCAGTATTTT.